The 25 T cell receptor beta chains presented below share a single source sample, sequenced in a study of T cell repertoires in cytomegalovirus infection. TCRdb processed the reads anew with MiXCR; each CDR3 protein has one entry. The repertoire has more than 300,000 distinct CDR3 sequences, about 35% of them found once; the top ten carry roughly 13%. These TCRs' antigens remain unknown. The sample here was cultured PBMCs, taken from culture after CMV antigen stimulation. All receptors derive from a human donor in good health (CMV status not recorded). Some clones in this sample may be carry-over from other donors' samples.

The chain couples TRBV6-1 to TRBJ2-1; 11 bases agree with TRBD2. Germline V CDR1 and CDR2: MNHNS, SASEGT. V shed 5 bases and J 9 bases; nucleotides not matched to a gene: 9. The CDR3 consists of 15 residues. The CDR3 bases are TGTGCCAGCAGTCAGTTAGCGGGAGGGCATGCTGAGCAGTTCTTC. Protein sequence: CASSQLAGGHAEQFF.

The V call is TRBV7-2, the J call TRBJ2-1, with 10 bases lining up with TRBD1. V was pared by 1 base and J by 6 bases, with 3 bases of the junction left unmatched. Germline-derived CDR1 and CDR2 are SGHTA and FQGNSA. This CDR3 region has 15 residues. The CDR3 reads CASSLGGQGGNEQFF. The CDR3 bases are TGTGCCAGCAGCTTAGGAGGACAGGGGGGCAATGAGCAGTTCTTC.

There are a few counts of this clonotype. This rearrangement joins TRBV7-2 to TRBJ2-1, with a possible D match to TRBD2 (5 bases). The CDR3 spans 13 residues. Looked up from germline, CDR1 is SGHTA and CDR2 is FQGNSA. Trimming took off 5 bases at V and 9 bases at J, with 14 bases between the two ends. CDR3 protein: CASSKDSEREQFF. CDR3 nucleotides: TGTGCCAGCAGCAAAGATAGCGAGCGTGAGCAGTTCTTC.

This clonotype occurred a few times. The rearrangement uses TRBV7-2 and TRBJ2-1; tentative D call: TRBD1 (5 bases). CDR1 and CDR2 from the germline V gene are SGHTA and FQGNSA. The V gene lost 1 base and the J gene lost 9 bases, with 16 bases spanning the gap. The CDR3 runs to 15 residues. CDR3 protein: CASSLGRARIGEQFF. In nucleotides, the CDR3 is TGTGCCAGCAGCTTAGGCAGGGCTCGTATCGGTGAGCAGTTCTTC.

The V and J genes are TRBV11-2 and TRBJ2-1; 8 positions agree with TRBD2. CDR3 length equals 17 residues. Losses at the gene ends were 5 bases for V and 6 bases for J; bases not matched to a gene: 15. Germline CDR1 is SGHAT and CDR2 is FQNNGV. This CDR3 reads CASSRPKGAREVNEQFF. Written as DNA, the CDR3 is TGTGCCAGCAGCCGCCCCAAGGGTGCGCGGGAGGTCAATGAGCAGTTCTTC.

This clonotype was counted a few times. An end of the junction does not agree with germline; a read error may underlie this. This chain joins TRBV6-2 or TRBV6-3 and TRBJ2-3, with 12 positions matching TRBD2. The germline V gene encodes CDR1 MNHEY and CDR2 SVGEGT. This CDR3 is 13 amino acids long. The CDR3 protein is CAGRLAGDDTQYF. The DNA of the CDR3 is TGTGCCGGCAGACTAGCGGGAGACGATACGCAGTATTTT.

V gene TRBV28 combines with J gene TRBJ2-1, with a possible D match to TRBD2 (6 bases). CDR3 size: 15 residues. CDR1 is MDHEN, CDR2 SYDVKM, per germline. The V end was cut by 7 bases, the J end by 0 bases, with 13 bases between. The CDR3 sequence: CASTAISGSYNEQFF. The CDR3, as DNA: TGTGCCAGCACCGCAATTAGCGGCTCCTACAATGAGCAGTTCTTC. Drawing the rest from reference TRBV28 and TRBJ2-1, the complete variable domain is DVKVTQSSRYLVKRTGEKVFLECVQDMDHENMFWYRQDPGLGLRLIYFSYDVKMKEKGDIPEGYSVSREKKERFSLILESASTNQTSMYLCASTAISGSYNEQFFGPGTRLTVL.

This clonotype has only a few counts. V is TRBV7-8 and J is TRBJ2-1, with 7 bases that match TRBD2. CDR3 length equals 15 residues. Per the germline V gene, CDR1 is SGHVS and CDR2 is FQNEAQ. V was pared by 5 bases and J by 0 bases, with 4 bases of the junction left unmatched. The CDR3 region is CASSIERGSYNEQFF. In nucleotides, the CDR3 is TGTGCCAGCAGCATAGAGCGGGGCTCCTACAATGAGCAGTTCTTC.

This clonotype was found many times. V gene TRBV20-1 combines with J gene TRBJ1-1; the match to TRBD1 covers 9 bases. CDR3 length equals 13 residues. Germline CDR1 reads DFQATT; CDR2 reads SNEGSKA (reference sequence). V shed 5 bases and J 4 bases; nucleotides not matched to a gene: 5. The CDR3 DNA reads as TGCAGTGCTTTGGGACAGGGAGGCACTGAAGCTTTCTTT. It yields the protein CSALGQGGTEAFF.

The chain links TRBV18 to TRBJ2-1, with D possibly TRBD1 on 6 matching bases. From germline, CDR1 is KGHSH and CDR2 LQKENI. CDR3 length: 15 amino acids. V was pared by 3 bases and J by 3 bases, with 12 bases between. CDR3 amino acids: CASSPSRDIYNEQFF. DNA for the CDR3: TGTGCCAGCTCACCGTCCCGGGACATCTACAATGAGCAGTTCTTC.

This clonotype was seen more than once but under ten times. The chain employs TRBV5-1 and TRBJ2-5, with D tentatively TRBD1 or TRBD2 (6 bases each). The V gene lost 2 bases and the J gene lost 4 bases, with 15 bases spanning the gap. This CDR3 has 15 residues. Germline CDR1 is SGHRS and CDR2 is YFSETQ. CDR3 nucleotides: TGCGCCAGCAGCTTCGGGGGCGGGTTTCGAGAGACCCAGTACTTC. Translated, it gives CASSFGGGFRETQYF. Combining the CDR3 with reference TRBV5-1 and TRBJ2-5 gives the whole variable domain KAGVTQTPRYLIKTRGQQVTLSCSPISGHRSVSWYQQTPGQGLQFLFEYFSETQRNKGNFPGRFSGRQFSNSRSEMNVSTLELGDSALYLCASSFGGGFRETQYFGPGTRLLVL.

The chain links TRBV7-9 to TRBJ2-3; TRBD1 or TRBD2 may be the D gene (5 bases each). Per the germline V gene, CDR1 is SEHNR and CDR2 is FQNEAQ (reference sequence). V lost 5 bases and J lost 2, with 17 bases in between. The CDR3 is made up of 16 amino acids. DNA for the CDR3: TGTGCCAGCAGCAGACTTGGGGGATTCTCCACAGATACGCAGTATTTT. Its protein product is CASSRLGGFSTDTQYF.

V is TRBV7-2 and J is TRBJ2-1, with TRBD1 identical over 7 bases. The germline V gene encodes CDR1 SGHTA and CDR2 FQGNSA. This CDR3 spans 16 amino acids. The ends lost 4 bases at V and 0 bases at J; junction bases unmatched: 6. The CDR3 is CASSYYRGSSYNEQFF. CDR3 DNA sequence: TGTGCCAGCAGCTATTACAGGGGTAGCTCCTACAATGAGCAGTTCTTC.

The sample holds a few counts of this clonotype. The V and J genes are TRBV11-2 and TRBJ2-1; no definite D call. CDR3 length equals 13 residues. Trimming removed 3 bases at V and 4 bases at J, with 7 bases between. CDR1 and CDR2 (germline): SGHAT, FQNNGV. CDR3 in amino acids: CASSFSRYNEQFF. As DNA, the CDR3 is TGTGCCAGCAGCTTCTCTAGGTACAATGAGCAGTTCTTC.

This clonotype has only a few counts. This chain connects TRBV7-9 to TRBJ2-5, with 8 bases matching TRBD1. Trimming at V came to 5 bases and at J to 0 bases, leaving 8 bases not matched to a gene. Germline CDR1 reads SEHNR; CDR2 reads FQNEAQ (reference sequence). CDR3 size: 16 residues. CDR3 in DNA: TGTGCCAGCAGCCCGACATGGGGACAGGACCAAGAGACCCAGTACTTC. Translating it yields CASSPTWGQDQETQYF.

V and J are TRBV20-1 and TRBJ1-5; TRBD1 is a possible D gene (5 bases). Germline CDR1 is DFQATT and CDR2 is SNEGSKA (reference sequence). The CDR3 runs 13 residues. The CDR3: CSSRGEGRQPQHF. DNA of the CDR3: TGCAGCTCACGAGGAGAGGGGCGTCAGCCCCAGCATTTT.

Only a few counts were recorded for this clonotype. The rearrangement links TRBV5-4 to TRBJ2-1; D ambiguous. The germline V and J ends were trimmed by 0 bases and 5 bases, with 9 bases remaining between them. This CDR3 has 14 residues. The germline V gene encodes CDR1 SGHNT and CDR2 YYREEE (reference sequence). Here the CDR3 reads CASSLANRNNEQFF. CDR3 sequence (DNA): TGTGCCAGCAGCTTGGCCAACAGAAACAATGAGCAGTTCTTC.

This rearrangement joins TRBV7-2 to TRBJ2-5; possibly TRBD2 for D (6 bases). In germline, CDR1 is SGHTA, CDR2 FQGNSA. V was clipped by 11 bases and J by 6 bases, with 19 bases between them. This CDR3 contains 13 residues. The CDR3 region is CACATGESKTQYF. In DNA, the CDR3 is TGTGCCTGCGCGACGGGGGAAAGTAAGACCCAGTACTTC.

V gene TRBV7-9 combines with J gene TRBJ2-3, with D possibly TRBD2 on 5 matching bases. CDR1 is SEHNR and CDR2 is FQNEAQ in the germline V gene (reference sequence). The germline V and J ends were trimmed by 5 bases and 2 bases, with 17 bases remaining between them. The CDR3 covers 16 residues. As DNA, the CDR3 is TGTGCCAGCAGCCACTTCAGCGGAAGGAACACAGATACGCAGTATTTT. Encoded protein: CASSHFSGRNTDTQYF. The full variable domain, with the rest looked up from reference TRBV7-9 and TRBJ2-3, is DTGVSQNPRHKITKRGQNVTFRCDPISEHNRLYWYRQTLGQGPEFLTYFQNEAQLEKSRLLSDRFSAERPKGSFSTLEIQRTEQGDSAMYLCASSHFSGRNTDTQYFGPGTRLTVL.

The chain combines TRBV7-2 with TRBJ2-5; D gene unclear. The CDR3 is made up of 12 amino acids. Trimming shortened V by 5 bases and J by 10 bases, and 14 bases separated the two germline ends. Germline V gene lookup returns CDR1 SGHTA and CDR2 FQGNSA. In nucleotides, the CDR3 is TGTGCCAGCAGCGAGGTGGCGCGATACCAGTACTTC. The encoded protein is CASSEVARYQYF.

The genes are TRBV14 and TRBJ1-1, with D perhaps TRBD1 (6 bases). Deletions cut 3 bases from V and 4 bases from J, with 15 bases between. Looked up from germline, CDR1 is SGHDN and CDR2 is FVKESK. The length of the CDR3 is 15 residues. The DNA for the CDR3 is TGTGCCAGCAGCCACCCTGGGACAACGAGCACTGAAGCTTTCTTT. Its protein product is CASSHPGTTSTEAFF.

The rearrangement uses TRBV19 and TRBJ1-1; 7 positions agree with TRBD1. V lost 1 base and J lost 1; bases outside the gene matches: 3. CDR1 and CDR2 (germline): LNHDA, SQIVND (reference sequence). The CDR3 spans 15 residues. CDR3 protein: CASSIVNRGNTEAFF. The CDR3 bases are TGTGCCAGTAGTATAGTTAACAGGGGGAACACTGAAGCTTTCTTT. The full variable domain, rest sourced from reference TRBV19 and TRBJ1-1, is DGGITQSPKYLFRKEGQNVTLSCEQNLNHDAMYWYRQDPGQGLRLIYYSQIVNDFQKGDIAEGYSVSREKKESFPLTVTSAQKNPTAFYLCASSIVNRGNTEAFFGQGTRLTVV.

Comment on this clonotype: At one end the junction does not follow the germline gene, possibly because of a read error. This chain connects TRBV7-6 to TRBJ2-3; tentative D call: TRBD2 (6 bases). The CDR3 consists of 18 residues. Germline loops: CDR1 SGHVS, CDR2 FNYEAQ. CDR3 DNA: TGTGCCGGCAGCTTAAGAGTATCCGGGGCTAGCGCCACAGATACGCAGTATTTT. Amino acids: CAGSLRVSGASATDTQYF.

This clonotype has only a few counts. The J gene is TRBJ2-1, the V gene TRBV6-2 or TRBV6-3; 12 bases fit TRBD2. The CDR3 consists of 19 residues. Germline V gene data show CDR1 as MNHEY and CDR2 as SVGEGT. The V gene end was trimmed by 2 bases and the J gene end by 1 base; junction bases not matched to a gene: 9. The CDR3 reads CASSYVVLAGGGSYNEQFF. CDR3 coding DNA: TGTGCCAGCAGTTACGTGGTACTAGCGGGAGGAGGTTCCTACAATGAGCAGTTCTTC.

This clonotype was seen at least ten times. The chain combines TRBV29-1 with TRBJ2-2; D is perhaps TRBD1 (6 bases). Trimming stripped 3 bases from V and 5 bases from J, with 10 bases between. The germline gives CDR1 SQVTM, CDR2 ANQGSEA. There are 13 residues in the CDR3. CDR3 nucleotide sequence: TGCAGCGTTGATCAAGGGGGAACCGGGGAGCTGTTTTTT. This translates into CSVDQGGTGELFF.